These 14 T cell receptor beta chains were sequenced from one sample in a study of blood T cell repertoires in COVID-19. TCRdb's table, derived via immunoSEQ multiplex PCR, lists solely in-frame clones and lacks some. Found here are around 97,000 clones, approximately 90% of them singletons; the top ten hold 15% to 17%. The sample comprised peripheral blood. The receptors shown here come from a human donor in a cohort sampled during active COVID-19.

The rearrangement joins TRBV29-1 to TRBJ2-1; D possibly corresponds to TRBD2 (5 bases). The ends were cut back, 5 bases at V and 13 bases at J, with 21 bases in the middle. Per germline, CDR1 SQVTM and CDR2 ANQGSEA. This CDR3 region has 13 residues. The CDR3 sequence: CSVHGLQTGGQFF. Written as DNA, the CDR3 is TGCAGCGTTCACGGACTTCAGACGGGCGGTCAGTTCTTC.

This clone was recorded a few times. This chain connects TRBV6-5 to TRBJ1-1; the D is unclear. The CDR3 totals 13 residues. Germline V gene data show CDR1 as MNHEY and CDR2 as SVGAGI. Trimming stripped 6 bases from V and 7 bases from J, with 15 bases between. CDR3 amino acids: CASSVLEEGEAFF. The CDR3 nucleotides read TGTGCCAGCAGCGTCCTAGAGGAAGGTGAAGCTTTCTTT.

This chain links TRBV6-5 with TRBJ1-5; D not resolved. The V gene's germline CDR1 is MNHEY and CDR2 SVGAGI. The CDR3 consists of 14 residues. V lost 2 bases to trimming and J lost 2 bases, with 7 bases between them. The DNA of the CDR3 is TGTGCCAGCAGTTACGGCTTGGGCAATCAGCCCCAGCATTTT. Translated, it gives CASSYGLGNQPQHF.

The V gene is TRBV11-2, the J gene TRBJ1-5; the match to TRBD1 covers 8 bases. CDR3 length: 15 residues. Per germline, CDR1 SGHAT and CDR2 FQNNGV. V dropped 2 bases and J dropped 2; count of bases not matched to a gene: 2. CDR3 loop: CASSLQGAGNQPQHF. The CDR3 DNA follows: TGTGCCAGCAGCTTACAGGGGGCTGGCAATCAGCCCCAGCATTTT.

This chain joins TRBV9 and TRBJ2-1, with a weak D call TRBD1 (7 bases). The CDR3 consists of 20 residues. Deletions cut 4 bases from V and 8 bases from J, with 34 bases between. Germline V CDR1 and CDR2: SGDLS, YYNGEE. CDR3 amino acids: CASSFPDRVQGERRGDEQFF. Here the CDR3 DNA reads TGTGCCAGCAGCTTCCCAGACAGGGTCCAAGGAGAGCGGAGGGGCGATGAGCAGTTCTTC.

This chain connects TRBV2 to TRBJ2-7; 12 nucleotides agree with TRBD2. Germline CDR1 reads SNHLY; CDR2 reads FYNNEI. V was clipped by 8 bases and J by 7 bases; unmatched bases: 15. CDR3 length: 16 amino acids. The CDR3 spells CASFRILAGGPREQYF. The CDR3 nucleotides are TGTGCCAGCTTTAGAATTCTAGCGGGAGGGCCGAGGGAGCAGTACTTC. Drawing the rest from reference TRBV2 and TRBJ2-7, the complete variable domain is EPEVTQTPSHQVTQMGQEVILRCVPISNHLYFYWYRQILGQKVEFLVSFYNNEISEKSEIFDDQFSVERPDGSNFTLKIRSTKLEDSAMYFCASFRILAGGPREQYFGPGTRLTVT.

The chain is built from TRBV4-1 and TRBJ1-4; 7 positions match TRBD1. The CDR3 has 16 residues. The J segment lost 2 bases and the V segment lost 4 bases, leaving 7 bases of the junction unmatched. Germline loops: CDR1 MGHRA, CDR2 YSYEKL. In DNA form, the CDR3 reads TGCGCCAGCAGCCCTCCCACAGGGGCCACTAATGAAAAACTGTTTTTT. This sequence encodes CASSPPTGATNEKLFF.

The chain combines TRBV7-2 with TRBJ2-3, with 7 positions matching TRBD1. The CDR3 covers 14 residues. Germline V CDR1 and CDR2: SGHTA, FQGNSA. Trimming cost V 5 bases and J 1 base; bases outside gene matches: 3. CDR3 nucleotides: TGTGCCAGCAGCATTACAGGGGGCACAGATACGCAGTATTTT. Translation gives CASSITGGTDTQYF.

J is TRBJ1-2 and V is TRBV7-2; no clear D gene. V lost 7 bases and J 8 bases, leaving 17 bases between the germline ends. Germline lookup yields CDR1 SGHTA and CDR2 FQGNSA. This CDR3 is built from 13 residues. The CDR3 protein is CASTSGIGRGYTF. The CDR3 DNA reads TGTGCCAGCACCTCCGGGATCGGGAGGGGCTACACCTTC.

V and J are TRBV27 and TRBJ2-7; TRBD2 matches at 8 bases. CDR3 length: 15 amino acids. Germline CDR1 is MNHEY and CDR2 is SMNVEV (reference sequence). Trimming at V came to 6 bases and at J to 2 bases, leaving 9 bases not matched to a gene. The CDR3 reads CASRPGREATYEQYF. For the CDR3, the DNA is TGTGCCAGCAGACCGGGGCGGGAGGCCACCTACGAGCAGTACTTC.

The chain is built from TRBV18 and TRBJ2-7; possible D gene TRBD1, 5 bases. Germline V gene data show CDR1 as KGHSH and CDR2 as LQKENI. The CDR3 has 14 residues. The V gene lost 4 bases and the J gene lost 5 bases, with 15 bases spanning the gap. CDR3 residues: CASSLSVGADEQYF. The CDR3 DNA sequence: TGTGCCAGCTCACTATCGGTAGGGGCGGACGAGCAGTACTTC.

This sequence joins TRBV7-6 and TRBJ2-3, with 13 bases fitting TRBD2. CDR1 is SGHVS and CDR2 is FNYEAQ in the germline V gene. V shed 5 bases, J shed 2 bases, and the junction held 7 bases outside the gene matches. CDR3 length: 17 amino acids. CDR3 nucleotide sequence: TGTGCCAGCAGCCTAGGGACTAGCGGGATCTACACAGATACGCAGTATTTT. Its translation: CASSLGTSGIYTDTQYF.

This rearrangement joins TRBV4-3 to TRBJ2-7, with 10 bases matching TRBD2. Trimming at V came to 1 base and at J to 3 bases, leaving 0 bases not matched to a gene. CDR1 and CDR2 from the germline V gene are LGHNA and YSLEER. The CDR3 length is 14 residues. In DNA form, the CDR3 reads TGCGCCAGCAGCCAAGGGACTAGCGGCTACGAGCAGTACTTC. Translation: CASSQGTSGYEQYF.

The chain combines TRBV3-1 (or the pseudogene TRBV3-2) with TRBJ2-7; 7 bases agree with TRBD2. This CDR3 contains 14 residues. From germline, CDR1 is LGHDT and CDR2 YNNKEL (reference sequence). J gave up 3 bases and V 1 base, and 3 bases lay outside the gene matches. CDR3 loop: CASSQGGTNYEQYF. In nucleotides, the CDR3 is TGTGCCAGCAGCCAAGGGGGGACTAACTACGAGCAGTACTTC.